The source of this TCR beta chain is a study of T cell responses to AZD1222 COVID-19 vaccine. The study's findings and limits: Spike was spanned by vaccine-associated CD4 TCRs, which were dominant at 160-218 and 743-854. Nearly half of spike-specific TCRs reportedly go after variant regions that carry no mutations. Without day 14 samples, only post-peak T cell repertoires were studied. Baseline testing showed seropositivity in only five or six AZD1222 recipients.

The sample holds a few counts of this clone. What it binds is not known. Method: immunoSEQ multiplex PCR; TCRdb's copy keeps in-frame clones and lacks some. The sample shows more than 95,000 clones, less than 95% of them seen only once. Looked up from germline, CDR1 is GTSNPN and CDR2 is SVGIG (reference sequence). V lost 4 bases, J lost 4 bases, and 5 bases lay in between. The CDR3 consists of 11 residues. This TCR was recovered from an adult in good health. V and J are TRBV30 and TRBJ2-1; unclear D gene. The input for sequencing was peripheral blood, taken on day 0 of AZD1222 vaccination. The CDR3 region has the DNA TGTGCCTGGAAAGGTTACAATGAGCAGTTCTTC. This codes for CAWKGYNEQFF. Using reference TRBV30 and TRBJ2-1 for the parts outside the CDR3, the full variable domain is SQTIHQWPATLVQPVGSPLSLECTVEGTSNPNLYWYRQAAGRGLQLLFYSVGIGQISSEVPQNLSASRPQDRQFILSSKKLLLSDSGFYLCAWKGYNEQFFGPGTRLTVL.